This TCR beta chain was sequenced during a study of OX40 agonist ivuxolimab in advanced cancers. Study background: Prior therapy, whether anti-PD-1, anti-PD-L1 or anti-CTLA-4, was allowed, and roughly 40% had some.

The repertoire was sequenced with immunoSEQ multiplex PCR; TCRdb's copy has only in-frame clones and lacks some. This table holds approximately 18,000 clones, around 67% found once. On cycle 4 day 1 and cycle 7 day 1, as well as at baseline, blood was sampled. V lost 3 bases to trimming and J lost 7 bases, with 7 bases between them. This CDR3 is 12 amino acids long. Germline CDR1 MNHEY, CDR2 SMNVEV (reference sequence). The chain is built from TRBV27 and TRBJ2-4; perhaps D is TRBD1 or TRBD2 (5 bases each). The TCR was taken from an adult with an advanced solid tumor such as melanoma, head and neck, liver or kidney cancer. The sequenced sample was CD4+ or CD8+ T cells sorted from blood, obtained in a trial of the OX40 agonist ivuxolimab. CDR3 sequence reads: CASSLRGNIQYF. CDR3 coding DNA: TGTGCCAGCAGTTTGAGGGGTAACATTCAGTACTTC.